This T cell receptor beta chain was found in a study of response to subunit inactivated influenza vaccine. TCRdb analysed the RT-PCR reads with MiXCR anew, one entry per CDR3 protein. The repertoire holds more than 600,000 distinct CDR3 sequences, with less than 20% as singletons. General study results and limits: Seasonal influenza vaccination, on each occasion, was suggested by the authors to recruit few new T cells.

In regard to this clonotype: The target antigen is unknown.

Trimming at V came to 6 bases and at J to 0 bases, leaving 5 bases not matched to a gene. Per the germline V gene, CDR1 is DFQATT and CDR2 is SNEGSKA (reference sequence). The CDR3 is made up of 13 amino acids. The source of this sequence is a middle-aged man who received an inactivated influenza vaccine. This rearrangement joins TRBV20-1 to TRBJ2-7; 7 positions agree with TRBD1. Here the sequenced sample was PBMCs from blood, taken 4 to 6 days after vaccination. CDR3 sequence reads: CSATGTDSYEQYF. The CDR3, as DNA: TGCAGTGCCACCGGGACAGACTCCTACGAGCAGTACTTC.